This T cell receptor beta chain stems from a study of T cells in Graves' hyperthyroidism and ophthalmopathy (dated by TCRdb to between 2017 and 2020). Regarding the research as a whole: Peripheral blood samples were taken at initial diagnosis, before any treatment was given. To identify TCR V-J signatures that set the groups apart, the researchers used a discovery cohort of about a hundred patients, made up of about 44 with Graves' ophthalmopathy and about 60 with stable Graves' hyperthyroidism. Once sampling was done, hyperthyroidism patients were given methimazole at a starting dose of 30 mg daily, whereas ophthalmopathy patients were given high-dose intravenous methylprednisolone. The roughly 100 discovery patients were randomly split 7:3 into training and test sets. Prospective prediction of ophthalmopathy was tested in an independent validation cohort of about 19 hyperthyroidism patients and roughly 16 patients who later progressed to ophthalmopathy. TCR Vbeta CDR3 sequencing of 130 to 150 peripheral blood samples (approximately 44 ophthalmopathy, about 74 hyperthyroidism and approximately 17 progressor patients) is reported in the paper. Thyroid tissue and blood T-cell repertoires from roughly six Graves' hyperthyroidism patients were also compared in the study.

A word on this clonotype: The antigen it recognizes is unknown. Base-call qualities are not available, and no considerably larger clone is one nucleotide away.

Points the paper makes about the study in general: Ophthalmopathy was separated from stable hyperthyroidism by a 13 V-J signature model, with approximately 89% sensitivity and approximately 81% specificity obtained in cross-validation and 80%/75% obtained in testing. In validation, the model predicted progression to ophthalmopathy a median of about 6.8 months before onset, with about 67% sensitivity and more than 72% specificity. Most expanded thyroid clonotypes (frequency above 0.001) were also found in blood, which suggests that blood repertoires may mirror thyroid immune responses. No statistical method was used to fix the sample size in advance, and group allocation was not hidden from the investigators.

V is cut by 6 bases and J by 6 bases, and the space between the germline ends is 5 bases. For CDR1 and CDR2, the germline V gene lists MDHEN and SYDVKM. From cysteine to phenylalanine, the CDR3 is 11 amino acids long. The kept DNA is CDR3 alone, 33 bases in frame from the first base. Amplification of TCR beta CDR3 regions was carried out from RNA transcripts. A first-round RT-PCR of the TCR CDR3 used the HTBI primer set with the Qiagen OneStep RT-PCR kit. Libraries were constructed in a second round of multiplex PCR, after which size selection and purification were carried out. The libraries were sequenced on an Illumina HiSeq2000 using paired-end 100 bp reads. The published analysis was carried out like this. SOAPnuke was used to process the raw data, with reads discarded if the reads contained adapters or uncalled bases, had a mean Phred below 15, or lacked an exact constant-primer or identifier match. High-quality paired reads were merged with COPE v1.2.5, and unique nucleotide sequences were defined as clonotypes. Clonotypes were aligned to IMGT TRBV, TRBD and TRBJ reference segments using MiTCR v1.1. Analysis was restricted to V-J combinations with a frequency above 0.0001, which covered roughly 99% of repertoires. The TCS score was defined as F50 (clonal expansion) divided by E x V (chaos), with BLOSUM62-based TCRdist calculated between CDR3 peptides within each V-J. Welch's t-statistics and random forest reduced 500 to 550 V-J features to 13, which were used in a naive Bayes classifier (R e1071). TCRdb handled the public reads itself, with Q25 trimming in fastp and clone calling in MiXCR, and kept productive beta chains. Here each entry gathers all rows of one CDR3 protein and keeps the most common genes and DNA. None of the V and J calls come from the authors' own analysis; TCRdb made them. The sample contains under 550,000 distinct CDR3 sequences, roughly an eighth of them found a single time. The leading ten clones occupy roughly 4.8% of the sample.

A patient counted as having stable Graves' hyperthyroidism if no progression to ophthalmopathy occurred over 18 months of follow-up. Hyperthyroidism patients were aged 18 to 65 years and newly diagnosed, with disease duration of less than 2 months. Exclusion was applied to patients with uncontrolled infections, other autoimmune diseases, pregnancy or lactation. Clinical symptoms, serum thyroxine and TRAb, thyroid ultrasound, and orbital computed tomography formed the basis for the diagnoses. Ficoll-Paque density gradient centrifugation was used to isolate PBMCs from around 9.1 ml of fresh peripheral blood. Total RNA was extracted using Trizol reagent, and RNA quality was assessed on an Agilent 2100 Bioanalyzer.

Sequenced input: blood. The clonotype was recovered from a woman under 30 with Graves' hyperthyroidism. The chain joins TRBV28 to TRBJ2-2; no D gene call is confident. The DNA sequence is as follows: TGTGCCAGCAGCCGTCCCGGGGAGCTGTTTTTT. Its translation is CASSRPGELFF.